These T cell receptor beta chains were read from a single sample in a study of T cell responses to AZD1222 COVID-19 vaccine. Repertoires were generated with immunoSEQ multiplex PCR, while TCRdb's copy carries only in-frame clones and drops some. The repertoire holds fewer than 95,000 clones, with less than 95% as singletons. This material consisted of peripheral blood, taken 28 days after the second AZD1222 dose. The receptor set was obtained from an adult who received the AZD1222 COVID-19 vaccine. Each CDR3 is given with its conserved first and last residue. The D gene is left open where the match is weak. The size entry is marked missing in some rows and otherwise reads once, few, many or a size class.

>12|-|TRBJ2-1|TRBV19|-
CATRTVNNEQFF
TGTGCCACCAGGACAGTGAACAATGAGCAGTTCTTC
>17|-|TRBJ2-2|TRBV3-1/TRBV3-2|-
CASSRVLGTGRTGELFF
TGTGCCAGCAGCCGAGTACTCGGGACTGGTAGAACCGGGGAGCTGTTTTTT
>18|-|TRBJ1-4|TRBV3-1/TRBV3-2|TRBD1
CASSRTGGIRRTNEKLFF
TGTGCCAGCAGTAGGACAGGGGGGATTAGGAGGACTAATGAAAAACTGTTTTTT
>14|-|TRBJ2-5|TRBV13|-
CASSHPQGEETQYF
TGTGCCAGCAGCCACCCCCAGGGCGAGGAGACCCAGTACTTC
>20|-|TRBJ2-2|TRBV28|TRBD2
CASSPPGRGTSGRGTGELFF
TGTGCCAGCAGTCCTCCGGGTCGGGGGACTAGCGGGAGAGGGACCGGGGAGCTGTTTTTT
>15|-|TRBJ1-2|TRBV18|-
CASSPPSQGARGYTF
TGTGCCAGCTCACCACCGAGTCAGGGAGCACGGGGCTACACCTTC
>18|-|TRBJ2-7|TRBV7-2|TRBD2
CASSLAGGGLAGVDEQYF
TGTGCCAGCAGCTTAGCAGGGGGCGGATTAGCGGGAGTTGACGAGCAGTACTTC
>14|-|TRBJ2-3|TRBV5-1|-
CASSLLRGTDTQYF
TGCGCCAGCAGCTTGCTGAGGGGCACAGATACGCAGTATTTT
>13|-|TRBJ2-3|TRBV28|-
CASSPWPGDTQYF
TGTGCCAGCAGTCCCTGGCCCGGGGATACGCAGTATTTT
>13|-|TRBJ1-5|TRBV30|TRBD1
CAWSDRGAQPQHF
TGTGCCTGGAGTGACAGGGGTGCTCAGCCCCAGCATTTT
>11|-|TRBJ2-7|TRBV6-6|-
CASSYSLEQYF
TGTGCCAGCAGTTATTCCCTCGAGCAGTACTTC
>13|-|TRBJ2-7|TRBV28|TRBD1
CASLGQGWYEQYF
TGTGCCAGCTTAGGACAGGGATGGTACGAGCAGTACTTC
>14|-|TRBJ1-5|TRBV6-2/TRBV6-3|TRBD1
CASSIPTPGTAKHF
TGTGCCAGCAGCATTCCGACACCAGGGACAGCTAAGCATTTT
>13|-|TRBJ1-2|TRBV5-4|-
CASSPIQGYGYTF
TGTGCCAGCAGCCCGATTCAGGGGTATGGCTACACCTTC
>13|once|TRBJ2-5|TRBV27|-
CASSPWGQETQYF
TGTGCCAGCAGCCCGTGGGGCCAAGAGACCCAGTACTTC
>17|-|TRBJ2-1|TRBV7-2|TRBD2
CASSSLRTSGGGNEQFF
TGTGCCAGCAGCTCCCTCAGGACTAGCGGGGGGGGCAATGAGCAGTTCTTC
>15|-|TRBJ2-3|TRBV19|TRBD2
CASSTSGRATDTQYF
TGTGCCAGTAGCACCAGCGGGAGGGCCACAGATACGCAGTATTTT
>15|-|TRBJ2-7|TRBV6-5|TRBD2
CASSHRLAERYEQYF
TGTGCCAGCAGTCACCGACTAGCGGAACGTTACGAGCAGTACTTC
>16|-|TRBJ1-1|TRBV28|TRBD1
CASSLRRGPGGTEAFF
TGTGCCAGCAGTTTGAGGCGGGGGCCAGGGGGAACTGAAGCTTTCTTT
>13|few|TRBJ2-3|TRBV30|TRBD2
CAWSQRESDTQYF
TGTGCCTGGAGTCAGCGGGAGTCAGATACGCAGTATTTT
>15|-|TRBJ2-2|TRBV19|-
CASSNPGLNTGELFF
TGTGCCAGTAGTAACCCGGGACTTAACACCGGGGAGCTGTTTTTT
>20|-|TRBJ2-1|TRBV28|TRBD2
CASSVVLGLAPKGSYNEQFF
TGTGCCAGCAGTGTTGTCCTCGGACTAGCGCCTAAAGGATCCTACAATGAGCAGTTCTTC
>18|-|TRBJ2-2|TRBV4-3|TRBD2
CASSQGSPAGGRPGELFF
TGCGCCAGCAGCCAAGGTAGTCCCGCGGGAGGGCGACCCGGGGAGCTGTTTTTT
>16|once|TRBJ2-7|TRBV5-4|TRBD1
CASSLGTWQGAYEQYF
TGTGCCAGCAGCTTGGGAACCTGGCAGGGGGCTTACGAGCAGTACTTC
>10|-|TRBJ2-1|TRBV7-2|-
CASSLVEQFF
TGTGCCAGCAGCCTTGTTGAGCAGTTCTTC
>14|-|TRBJ2-7|TRBV28|-
CASRSLGLDYEQYF
TGTGCCAGCAGATCCCTGGGACTCGACTACGAGCAGTACTTC
>15|-|TRBJ2-7|TRBV4-2|TRBD1
CASSQDWTGTYEQYF
TGTGCCAGCAGCCAAGATTGGACAGGGACCTACGAGCAGTACTTC
>15|-|TRBJ2-5|TRBV6-2/TRBV6-3|TRBD2
CASSFTSGRSETQYF
TGTGCCAGCAGTTTTACTAGCGGGAGGTCTGAGACCCAGTACTTC
>16|-|TRBJ2-1|TRBV7-2|TRBD2
CASSLRREGYYNEQFF
TGTGCCAGCAGCTTAAGGCGGGAGGGATATTACAATGAGCAGTTCTTC
>12|few|TRBJ1-2|TRBV2|-
CARFRPPNSYTF
TGTGCCAGATTTAGACCCCCCAATAGCTACACCTTC
>13|-|TRBJ2-3|TRBV7-3|-
CASSFPKSDTQYF
TGTGCCAGCAGCTTCCCAAAGTCAGATACGCAGTATTTT
>15|-|TRBJ1-1|TRBV5-1|TRBD1
CASSSLGQGRTEAFF
TGCGCCAGCAGCTCGCTGGGACAGGGGAGGACTGAAGCTTTCTTT
>11|few|TRBJ2-7|TRBV29-1|-
CSVILSYEQYF
TGCAGCGTTATACTCTCCTACGAGCAGTACTTC
>14|-|TRBJ2-7|TRBV9|-
CASTSGLDSYEQYF
TGTGCCAGCACCTCCGGACTTGACTCCTACGAGCAGTACTTC
>14|-|TRBJ1-4|TRBV7-9|-
CASLPTLGNEKLFF
TGTGCCAGCTTGCCCACCCTGGGTAATGAAAAACTGTTTTTT
>17|-|TRBJ2-3|TRBV13|-
CASSLGVEEGLADTQYF
TGTGCCAGCAGCTTAGGGGTTGAGGAGGGGTTAGCAGATACGCAGTATTTT
>21|-|TRBJ2-1|TRBV27|TRBD2
CASSLWAGSGLAGGSYNEQFF
TGTGCCAGCAGTTTATGGGCGGGGTCAGGACTAGCGGGAGGTAGCTACAATGAGCAGTTCTTC
>15|-|TRBJ1-5|TRBV7-9|-
CASSPLGGSEQPQHF
TGTGCCAGCAGCCCTTTGGGCGGGAGTGAGCAGCCCCAGCATTTT
>15|-|TRBJ2-2|TRBV6-5|-
CASSYVAIGAGELFF
TGTGCCAGCAGTTACGTCGCAATTGGGGCCGGGGAGCTGTTTTTT
>15|once|TRBJ2-5|TRBV5-1|-
CASSLGTGTGETQYF
TGCGCCAGCAGCCTAGGGACTGGGACGGGGGAGACCCAGTACTTC
>14|-|TRBJ2-5|TRBV3-1/TRBV3-2|-
CASSQVRVGETQYF
TGTGCCAGCAGCCAAGTTAGGGTTGGGGAGACCCAGTACTTC
>16|-|TRBJ2-7|TRBV5-1|-
CASSLGGQGIPYEQYF
TGCGCCAGCAGCTTGGGTGGGCAGGGCATACCCTACGAGCAGTACTTC
>15|-|TRBJ2-7|TRBV6-1|TRBD2
CASSEERGLYYEQYF
TGTGCCAGCAGTGAAGAGCGGGGCCTATACTACGAGCAGTACTTC
>14|-|TRBJ2-7|TRBV3-1/TRBV3-2|TRBD2
CASSQSGQAGEQYF
TGTGCCAGCAGCCAATCGGGGCAAGCGGGGGAGCAGTACTTC
>15|-|TRBJ2-7|TRBV21-1|-
CASSRWFNAPYEQYF
TGTGCCAGCAGCAGGTGGTTCAACGCCCCCTACGAGCAGTACTTC
>17|few|TRBJ2-1|TRBV19|TRBD2
CASSFASGRAIRGEQFF
TGTGCCAGTAGTTTTGCTAGCGGGAGGGCCATTAGGGGTGAGCAGTTCTTC
>15|-|TRBJ2-7|TRBV5-4|TRBD2
CASSLTSGPSYEQYF
TGTGCCAGCAGCTTGACTAGCGGGCCTTCCTACGAGCAGTACTTC
>15|-|TRBJ2-3|TRBV6-4|TRBD2
CASRTSGRPTDTQYF
TGTGCCAGTCGGACTAGCGGGAGACCTACAGATACGCAGTATTTT
>13|-|TRBJ1-5|TRBV27|-
CASSSGAYQPQHF
TGTGCCAGCAGTTCAGGGGCCTATCAGCCCCAGCATTTT
>13|-|TRBJ2-1|TRBV30|-
CAWSVLSNGEQFF
TGTGCCTGGAGTGTACTTAGCAATGGTGAGCAGTTCTTC
>15|-|TRBJ2-5|TRBV2|-
CASSETGTPKETQYF
TGTGCCAGCAGTGAAACCGGGACTCCGAAAGAGACCCAGTACTTC
>16|-|TRBJ2-1|TRBV4-3|TRBD2
CASSHPLAGGNNEQFF
TGCGCCAGCAGCCATCCACTAGCGGGAGGAAACAATGAGCAGTTCTTC
>16|-|TRBJ2-7|TRBV6-5|-
CASSYSISQAHYEQYF
TGTGCCAGCAGTTACTCGATATCACAGGCCCACTACGAGCAGTACTTC
>16|-|TRBJ1-2|TRBV28|TRBD1
CASRGSPGGGGYGYTF
TGTGCCAGCAGGGGTTCCCCAGGGGGCGGGGGCTATGGCTACACCTTC
>14|-|TRBJ2-3|TRBV5-1|-
CASSVEGRSDTQYF
TGCGCCAGCAGCGTCGAAGGGCGGTCAGATACGCAGTATTTT
>16|once|TRBJ2-7|TRBV9|TRBD2
CASSPGLAGEFHEQYF
TGTGCCAGCAGCCCCGGACTAGCGGGAGAATTCCACGAGCAGTACTTC
>14|-|TRBJ2-7|TRBV5-5|-
CASSLEGGASHPPF
TGTGCCAGCAGCTTGGAGGGGGGAGCCTCCCATCCTCCGTTC
>16|-|TRBJ2-5|TRBV27|-
CASPRLWAGGQETQYF
TGTGCCAGCCCCAGACTATGGGCGGGTGGCCAAGAGACCCAGTACTTC